These 8 T cell receptor beta chains came from one sample sequenced in a study of blood T cells in healthy people across ages. Next came a second PCR, run for about 7 to 12 cycles, which used a sample-barcoded 5' primer along with a J-beta primer mix. TCRdb reprocessed the 5' RACE reads with MiXCR, giving one entry per CDR3 protein. The table records around 900,000 distinct CDR3 sequences, just over 50% of them present only once. Sequenced sample: blood. Receptor source: an older woman in good health.

This chain uses TRBV7-9 with TRBJ1-1; D may be TRBD1 (6 bases). The V and J ends lost 6 bases and 1 base respectively, with 9 bases between them. In germline, CDR1 is SEHNR, CDR2 FQNEAQ (reference sequence). There are 13 residues in the CDR3. CDR3: CASRSQGNTEAFF. The CDR3 DNA sequence: TGTGCCAGCAGGTCACAGGGGAACACTGAAGCTTTCTTT.

Written as DNA, the CDR3 is TGTGCCAGCAGGGGAGGGCGGTTTCCAGATACGCAGTATTTT. Translated: CASRGGRFPDTQYF. The gene calls are TRBV12-3 or TRBV12-4 and TRBJ2-3; 7 bases fit TRBD2. V lost 6 bases, J lost 4 bases, and 7 bases stayed unmatched. The CDR3 is 14 amino acids.

This clonotype was recorded once. This rearrangement joins TRBV6-5 to TRBJ2-1; no clear D. This CDR3 has 12 residues. V gave up 6 bases and J gave up 11 bases, with 14 bases separating them. Germline V CDR1 and CDR2: MNHEY, SVGAGI. CDR3 loop: CASRADLGKQFF. CDR3 coding DNA: TGTGCCAGCAGGGCGGATCTGGGGAAGCAGTTCTTC.

The V and J genes are TRBV20-1 and TRBJ2-4; D is perhaps TRBD1 (6 bases). The end of the DNA fits TRBJ2-7 better, so the J call may be wrong. This CDR3 contains 15 residues. Germline V gives CDR1 DFQATT, CDR2 SNEGSKA (reference sequence). CDR3 loop: CSARDWQGKIDEQYF. In DNA form, the CDR3 reads TGCAGTGCTAGAGATTGGCAGGGGAAGATCGACGAGCAGTACTTC.

This chain connects TRBV12-3 or TRBV12-4 to TRBJ2-7; D possibly corresponds to TRBD2 (5 bases). The V and J ends lost 5 bases and 11 bases respectively, with 22 bases between them. This CDR3 has 14 residues. The CDR3 nucleotides are TGTGCCAGCAGTGTGAGTAGCGCGAGAACTACGGAGTACTTC. Translation gives CASSVSSARTTEYF.

The chain uses TRBV7-2 and TRBJ1-4; 9 positions match TRBD1. Trimming took 5 bases from V and 10 from J; bases not matched to a gene: 11. CDR1 SGHTA and CDR2 FQGNSA come from the germline V gene. The CDR3 is 15 residues long. CDR3 sequence reads: CASSDTGGWGGKLFF. In DNA, the CDR3 is TGTGCCAGCAGCGACACAGGGGGCTGGGGTGGAAAACTGTTTTTT.

The chain carries TRBV11-3 and TRBJ2-3; the D call may be TRBD1 or TRBD2 (5 bases each). The CDR3 consists of 16 residues. In germline, CDR1 is SGHNT, CDR2 YENEEA. V lost 5 bases to trimming and J lost 2 bases, with 17 bases between them. The CDR3 sequence is CASSGRGATNTDTQYF. In DNA form, the CDR3 reads TGTGCCAGCAGCGGAAGGGGCGCGACTAACACAGATACGCAGTATTTT.

The chain carries TRBV2 and TRBJ2-7; 8 positions match TRBD1. Germline assignment: CDR1 SNHLY and CDR2 FYNNEI. The CDR3 is 14 residues long. V was clipped by 6 bases and J by 7 bases; unmatched bases: 11. The CDR3: CASRRGQDLNEQYF. CDR3 DNA: TGTGCCAGCAGGAGGGGACAGGACCTTAATGAGCAGTACTTC.